Detailed here is one TCR beta chain. This specimen belongs to a study of blood T cell repertoires in COVID-19. Study as a whole: Some COVID-19 samples were acute and others convalescent; all came from the United States, Italy and Spain.

The CDR3 is 17 residues long. Germline assignment: CDR1 SGDLS and CDR2 YYNGEE. V was pared by 3 bases and J by 6 bases, with 22 bases between. Some clones are missing from TCRdb's copy, which holds only in-frame ones; the method was immunoSEQ multiplex PCR. This table holds about 50,000 clones, roughly nine tenths found once. Source material: peripheral blood. The source is a human donor in a cohort sampled during active COVID-19. The chain carries TRBV9 and TRBJ1-5, with a tentative D call TRBD1 (5 bases). This CDR3 is CASSEGPLAAQGQPQHF. The CDR3 DNA reads TGTGCCAGCAGCGAAGGGCCCCTGGCGGCCCAGGGTCAGCCCCAGCATTTT.